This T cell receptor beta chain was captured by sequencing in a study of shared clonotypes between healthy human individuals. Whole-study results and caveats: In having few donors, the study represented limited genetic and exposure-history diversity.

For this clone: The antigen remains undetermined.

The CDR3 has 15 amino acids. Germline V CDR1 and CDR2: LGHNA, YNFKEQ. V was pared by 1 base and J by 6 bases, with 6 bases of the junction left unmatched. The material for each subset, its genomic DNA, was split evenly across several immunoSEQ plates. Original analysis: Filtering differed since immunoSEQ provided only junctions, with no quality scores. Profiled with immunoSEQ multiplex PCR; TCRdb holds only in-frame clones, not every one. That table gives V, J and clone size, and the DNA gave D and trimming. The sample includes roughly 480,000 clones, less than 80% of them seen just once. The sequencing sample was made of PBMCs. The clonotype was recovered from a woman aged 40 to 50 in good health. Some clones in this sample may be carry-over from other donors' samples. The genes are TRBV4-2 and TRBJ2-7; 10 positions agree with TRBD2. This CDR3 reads CASSQVGLAGAEQYF. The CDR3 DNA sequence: TGTGCCAGCAGCCAAGTAGGTCTAGCGGGAGCCGAGCAGTACTTC.